Detailed here is one T cell receptor beta chain. This sample is drawn from a study of T-cell reconstitution after alpha-beta-depleted transplantation in children. The CDR3 has 15 residues. Looked up from germline, CDR1 is MGHDK and CDR2 is SYGVNS. The junction had 6 bases not matched to a gene; V was cut back by 4 bases and J by 3 bases. The library targeted TCRbeta and was prepared with unique molecular identifiers. TCRdb passed the PCR reads through MiXCR, listing each CDR3 protein once. The sample contains about 540,000 distinct CDR3 sequences, 15% to 20% of which appear only once. V usage is TRBV25-1 and J usage is TRBJ1-5; 7 nucleotides line up with TRBD1. This clonotype originated in a human donor who donated a stem cell graft to a child with acute lymphoblastic leukemia. This specimen was PBMCs from the stem cell graft donor, taken from the stem cell graft. The chain's CDR3 is CASSGAGGFNQPQHF. The CDR3 region has the DNA TGTGCCAGCAGTGGGGCAGGGGGATTCAATCAGCCCCAGCATTTT.